A single sample gave rise to the 11 T cell receptor beta chains below, sequenced in a study of Ad26.COV2.S vaccination and SARS-CoV-2 variants. Measured with immunoSEQ multiplex PCR; TCRdb has only the in-frame clones, and not every one. This table holds 150,000 to 200,000 clones, about 83% found once. The material was peripheral blood, obtained after recovery from COVID-19. Receptors originate from a human donor who had recovered from COVID-19.

This clone was seen only once. CDR3 nucleotide sequence: TGTGCCAGCAGGACAGGCTACGAGCAGTACTTC. It is translated as CASRTGYEQYF. The chain uses TRBV27 and TRBJ2-7; weak D call: TRBD1 (6 bases). The CDR3 extends over 11 amino acids. CDR1 is MNHEY and CDR2 is SMNVEV in the germline V gene (reference sequence). The V gene lost 6 bases and the J gene lost 3 bases, with 6 bases spanning the gap.

A word on this clone: In the same sample, other DNA sequences code for this CDR3. The rearrangement joins TRBV6-6 to TRBJ1-1, with no clear D. V was trimmed by 2 bases and J by 1 base, leaving 5 bases between them. Germline V gene sequence: CDR1 MNHNY, CDR2 SVGAGI (reference sequence). This CDR3 contains 13 residues. CDR3 sequence (DNA): TGTGCCAGCAGTTACGGTCAGAACACTGAAGCTTTCTTT. Translated: CASSYGQNTEAFF.

The chain is built from TRBV9 and TRBJ2-7, with TRBD2 identical over 13 bases. The V and J ends lost 4 bases and 7 bases, in that order; junction bases with no gene match: 2. This CDR3 region has 13 residues. Germline V CDR1 and CDR2: SGDLS, YYNGEE. The CDR3, as DNA: TGTGCCAGCAGCATGGGACTAGCGGGGGAGCAGTACTTC. The encoded protein is CASSMGLAGEQYF.

The chain combines TRBV15 with TRBJ1-4, with D unclear. This CDR3 is built from 15 residues. V gave up 0 bases and J gave up 2 bases, with 7 bases separating them. Germline CDR1 is LNHNV and CDR2 is YYDKDF (reference sequence). This CDR3 is CATSRDKGTNEKLFF. In DNA, the CDR3 is TGTGCCACCAGCAGAGATAAGGGTACTAATGAAAAACTGTTTTTT.

The chain links TRBV28 to TRBJ1-5; 8 nucleotides match TRBD1. Germline values: CDR1 MDHEN, CDR2 SYDVKM. This CDR3 is 16 amino acids long. With 7 bases clipped from V and 3 bases from J, the junction kept 11 bases outside the gene matches. The CDR3 loop reads CASNPAGTGDNQPQHF. CDR3 DNA sequence: TGTGCCAGCAACCCTGCCGGGACAGGTGACAATCAGCCCCAGCATTTT.

The rearrangement joins TRBV3-1 (or the pseudogene TRBV3-2) to TRBJ2-2, with 11 bases fitting TRBD1. CDR1 LGHDT and CDR2 YNNKEL come from the germline V gene (reference sequence). The ends lost 4 bases at V and 6 bases at J; junction bases unmatched: 4. There are 15 residues in the CDR3. CDR3 DNA sequence: TGTGCCAGCAGCCTGGGACAGGGGGGGTCCGGGGAGCTGTTTTTT. Protein sequence: CASSLGQGGSGELFF.

The chain carries TRBV6-5 and TRBJ1-6; 7 bases agree with TRBD1. Germline V gene lookup returns CDR1 MNHEY and CDR2 SVGAGI. Losses at the gene ends were 5 bases for V and 7 bases for J; bases not matched to a gene: 2. The CDR3 consists of 13 residues. CDR3 in DNA: TGTGCCAGCAGTAGGACAGGAAATTCACCCCTCCACTTT. Translated: CASSRTGNSPLHF.

The chain joins TRBV18 to TRBJ2-3; D not certain. Per germline, CDR1 KGHSH and CDR2 LQKENI. V gave up 2 bases and J gave up 4 bases, with 7 bases separating them. The CDR3 spans 13 residues. In DNA form, the CDR3 reads TGTGCCAGCTCACCAAGAGGTTCAGATACGCAGTATTTT. It yields the protein CASSPRGSDTQYF.

The chain couples TRBV2 to TRBJ1-5; a possible D gene is TRBD1 (5 bases). The CDR3 sequence is 16 residues long. The V end lost 5 bases, the J end lost 1 base, and 15 bases lay between the germline ends. CDR1 is SNHLY, CDR2 FYNNEI, per germline. CDR3 residues: CASSSSGGMSNQPQHF. DNA of the CDR3: TGTGCCAGCAGTTCATCGGGGGGGATGAGCAATCAGCCCCAGCATTTT.

V gene TRBV10-3 combines with J gene TRBJ2-2; TRBD2 agrees at 10 bases. Germline-derived CDR1 and CDR2 are ENHRY and SYGVKD. The CDR3 has 15 residues. The V segment lost 4 bases and the J segment 5 bases; nucleotides outside the gene matches: 4. In DNA form, the CDR3 reads TGTGCCATCAGTGCGCCGGGACTAGCGACCGGGGAGCTGTTTTTT. Amino acid sequence: CAISAPGLATGELFF.

The chain links TRBV7-3 to TRBJ2-1, with 9 bases that match TRBD2. Losses at the gene ends were 4 bases for V and 4 bases for J; bases not matched to a gene: 5. The CDR3 extends over 15 amino acids. Germline V CDR1 and CDR2: SGHTA, FQGTGA. The CDR3 sequence is CASSSRLADYNEQFF. In nucleotides, the CDR3 is TGTGCCAGCAGCTCTAGACTAGCGGATTACAATGAGCAGTTCTTC.